Listed below are T cell receptor beta chains from one sample, sequenced in a study of preoperative IRX-2 immunotherapy in early breast cancer. Measured with immunoSEQ multiplex PCR; TCRdb has only the in-frame clones, and not every one. The table shows about 98,000 clones, with 75% to 90% occurring only once. Sequenced here: tumor tissue, sampled after IRX-2 immunotherapy. All receptors derive from a human donor with breast cancer. Both conserved end residues are part of each CDR3. The D gene is left open where the match is weak. A row's size may be missing; if present it is once, few, many or a size class.

size: .
V: TRBV6-8
D: .
J: TRBJ1-1
DNA: TGTGCCAGCAGCGCCCAGACAGGACACAACGGCGCTTTCTTT
CDR3: CASSAQTGHNGAFF

size: .
V: TRBV18
D: TRBD2
J: TRBJ2-1
DNA: TGTGCCAGCTCACCACCGAGGGGAAGCGGGAGTGACAATGAGCAGTTCTTC
CDR3: CASSPPRGSGSDNEQFF

size: .
V: TRBV19
D: .
J: TRBJ1-3
DNA: TGTGCCAGTCGTAAGAGCTCTGGAAACACCATATATTTT
CDR3: CASRKSSGNTIYF

size: .
V: TRBV19
D: .
J: TRBJ1-1
DNA: TGTGCCAGTAGTATTGCAGGGCCAGACACTGAAGCTTTCTTT
CDR3: CASSIAGPDTEAFF

size: .
V: TRBV7-4
D: .
J: TRBJ1-5
DNA: TGTGCCAGCACCCTCAGCTTAGGTTGTCAGGGCGGTCAGCCCCAGCATTTT
CDR3: CASTLSLGCQGGQPQHF

size: .
V: TRBV10-2
D: TRBD2
J: TRBJ2-7
DNA: TGCGCCAGCAGACCCAGCGGGGGGACTTCCTACGAGCAGTACTTC
CDR3: CASRPSGGTSYEQYF

size: .
V: TRBV10-2
D: TRBD2
J: TRBJ2-7
DNA: TGCGCCAGCAGTGAGTATGGCGGGAGGGATACCTACGAGCAGTACTTC
CDR3: CASSEYGGRDTYEQYF

size: .
V: TRBV5-1
D: .
J: TRBJ2-5
DNA: TGCGCCAGCAGTGGGGTTCAGGGGGGCGGAGAGACCCAGTACTTC
CDR3: CASSGVQGGGETQYF

size: .
V: TRBV7-7
D: TRBD2
J: TRBJ2-3
DNA: TGTGCCAGCAGCTTGTCAGCGGGGGGGCCCCCCGCAGATACGCAGTATTTT
CDR3: CASSLSAGGPPADTQYF

size: .
V: TRBV6-4
D: TRBD1
J: TRBJ1-1
DNA: TGTGCCAGCAGTGAAGGGGGCAGGGGGGTGACTGAAGCTTTCTTT
CDR3: CASSEGGRGVTEAFF

size: few
V: TRBV6-8
D: TRBD1
J: TRBJ1-5
DNA: TGTGCCAGCAGTTACATGGGACAGGGCGGTATGACAAGCAATCAGCCCCAGCATTTT
CDR3: CASSYMGQGGMTSNQPQHF

size: .
V: TRBV19
D: .
J: TRBJ1-4
DNA: TGTGCCAGTAGTATAGACGGCGGGACAAGGGGTGAAAAACTGTTTTTT
CDR3: CASSIDGGTRGEKLFF

size: .
V: TRBV19
D: .
J: TRBJ1-1
DNA: TGTGCCAGTAGTGACGGACAGCTCACTGAAGCTTTCTTT
CDR3: CASSDGQLTEAFF

size: .
V: TRBV7-1
D: TRBD2
J: TRBJ2-7
DNA: TGTGCCAGCAGCCGAGGGAGGGCCTACGAGCAGTACTTC
CDR3: CASSRGRAYEQYF

size: .
V: TRBV28
D: TRBD1
J: TRBJ2-3
DNA: TGTGCCAGCTCCTCCCGGGACAGGGGGTTTAAAGATACGCAGTATTTT
CDR3: CASSSRDRGFKDTQYF

size: .
V: TRBV29-1
D: TRBD2
J: TRBJ2-1
DNA: TGCAGCGTTGTATCTTTGGCGGGGGGGGTTTACAATGAGCAGTTCTTC
CDR3: CSVVSLAGGVYNEQFF

size: medium-sized
V: TRBV18
D: .
J: TRBJ2-7
DNA: TGTGCCAGCTCACACGATGGCTACGAGCAGTACTTC
CDR3: CASSHDGYEQYF

size: .
V: TRBV19
D: .
J: TRBJ1-5
DNA: TGTGCCAGTAGTATAGAGGGAGGAGAATCTCAGCCCCAGCATTTT
CDR3: CASSIEGGESQPQHF

size: .
V: TRBV6-8
D: TRBD1
J: TRBJ1-1
DNA: TGTGCCATCAGCAGAAGACAGGGAGGGGACACTGAAGCTTTCTTT
CDR3: CAISRRQGGDTEAFF

size: .
V: TRBV27
D: .
J: TRBJ2-1
DNA: TGTGCCAGCAGTTTATGGTTCCGTGGTTACAATGAGCAGTTCTTC
CDR3: CASSLWFRGYNEQFF

size: .
V: TRBV28
D: TRBD1
J: TRBJ1-3
DNA: TGTGCCTCGGCAGGGACAGTCTACTCTGGAAACACCATATATTTT
CDR3: CASAGTVYSGNTIYF

size: .
V: TRBV6-8
D: .
J: TRBJ1-2
DNA: TGTGCCAGCAGCCGAGAAGGACTTTTCGGGGATGGCTACACCTTC
CDR3: CASSREGLFGDGYTF

size: .
V: TRBV18
D: TRBD1
J: TRBJ1-5
DNA: TGTGCCAGCTCACCCGGGACAGGTCGCCATCAGCCCCAGCATTTT
CDR3: CASSPGTGRHQPQHF

size: .
V: TRBV29-1
D: .
J: TRBJ2-1
DNA: TGCAGCGTTAGAAGCGGACTCTCCTACAATGAGCAGTTCTTC
CDR3: CSVRSGLSYNEQFF

size: .
V: TRBV6-8
D: .
J: TRBJ2-3
DNA: TGTGCCATCAGCAGTGACAGCACAGATACGCAGTATTTT
CDR3: CAISSDSTDTQYF

size: .
V: TRBV28
D: .
J: TRBJ2-7
DNA: TGTGCCAGCAGACGTAGGACGTCCGAGCAGTACTTC
CDR3: CASRRRTSEQYF